The 18 T cell receptor beta chains below were found in one sample sequenced in a study of human T cells and chemical hapten exposure (dated by TCRdb to the early 2020s). Preparation of the library involved RACE. These reads were obtained on a NextSeq 500. TCRdb cleaned the public reads at Q25 with fastp, built clones with MiXCR and kept in-frame beta chains. Rows are unified per CDR3 protein, each entry keeping the most common DNA and genes. For this sample the table gives 30,000 to 40,000 distinct CDR3 sequences, of which 10% to 15% were detected only once. Roughly 2.5% of the sample is taken by the ten largest. The sample's time point, from its label and the paper: patch test 3, about 24 weeks after DPC sensitization. Reading the label with the study, this specimen's treatment or condition is: therapeutic diphenylcyclopropenone sensitization with weekly scalp DPC. Total RNA was isolated from unfractionated whole blood collected in Tempus Blood RNA tubes.

The input for sequencing was whole blood, taken in connection with sensitization to the hapten diphenylcyclopropenone (DPC). These receptor sequences come from a woman in her forties with alopecia areata. Some clones in this sample may be carry-over from other donors' samples.

This clonotype came up a few times. The chain links TRBV28 to TRBJ2-4, with a tentative D call TRBD2 (6 bases). Germline CDR1 reads MDHEN; CDR2 reads SYDVKM. The CDR3 sequence is 15 residues long. V dropped 4 bases and J dropped 0 bases, with 10 bases sitting between them. The CDR3 loop is CASSSGGAAKNIQYF. The CDR3 DNA reads as TGTGCCAGCAGTTCCGGCGGGGCAGCCAAAAACATTCAGTACTTC. The full variable domain, rest sourced from reference TRBV28 and TRBJ2-4, is DVKVTQSSRYLVKRTGEKVFLECVQDMDHENMFWYRQDPGLGLRLIYFSYDVKMKEKGDIPEGYSVSREKKERFSLILESASTNQTSMYLCASSSGGAAKNIQYFGAGTRLSVL.

This clonotype came up once. The rearrangement links TRBV10-3 to TRBJ2-1; TRBD2 agrees at 8 bases. Looked up from germline, CDR1 is ENHRY and CDR2 is SYGVKD. The CDR3 has 15 amino acids. V lost 4 bases, J lost 2 bases, and 4 bases stayed unmatched. As DNA, the CDR3 is TGTGCCATCAGTGGGAGCGGGGGTGCCTACAATGAGCAGTTCTTC. Amino acid sequence: CAISGSGGAYNEQFF.

This clonotype was seen a few times. V gene TRBV6-5 combines with J gene TRBJ1-1; TRBD1 matches 9 bases. The CDR3 has 17 amino acids. V lost 3 bases, J lost 4 bases, and 12 bases stayed unmatched. Germline-derived CDR1 and CDR2 are MNHEY and SVGAGI. The CDR3: CASSYEGQGPSGTEAFF. The CDR3 DNA reads as TGTGCCAGCAGTTATGAGGGACAGGGCCCTTCGGGCACTGAAGCTTTCTTT.

This clonotype was recorded a few times. The V and J genes are TRBV12-3 or TRBV12-4 and TRBJ2-1; D possibly corresponds to TRBD2 (6 bases). This CDR3 has 17 residues. Trimming cost V 5 bases and J 6 bases, with 23 bases left between them. The CDR3 region is CASSPSLGRGKSNEQFF. The CDR3 bases are TGTGCCAGCAGTCCCTCCCTAGGGCGGGGCAAATCCAATGAGCAGTTCTTC.

The chain is built from TRBV3-1 and TRBJ2-1; tentative D call: TRBD2 (6 bases). Germline CDR1 reads LGHDT; CDR2 reads YNNKEL (reference sequence). Trimming stripped 6 bases from V and 8 bases from J, with 20 bases between. The CDR3 extends over 15 amino acids. DNA for the CDR3: TGTGCCAGCAGACCCCCGGGGCGGGGTACCGATGAGCAGTTCTTC. It specifies CASRPPGRGTDEQFF.

The table lists this clonotype with many counts. The chain joins TRBV4-2 to TRBJ2-1; 15 nucleotides agree with TRBD2. The CDR3 sequence is 15 residues long. The germline V gene encodes CDR1 LGHNA and CDR2 YNFKEQ. The trim removed 3 bases at V and 9 bases at J, leaving 3 bases unmatched. The chain's CDR3 is CASSHGLAGGIEQFF. In nucleotides, the CDR3 is TGTGCCAGCAGCCACGGACTAGCGGGAGGGATTGAGCAGTTCTTC.

The chain is built from TRBV28 and TRBJ1-5; D is perhaps TRBD1 (5 bases). The CDR3 loop spans 13 amino acids. V was clipped by 3 bases and J by 9 bases, with 12 bases between them. Germline CDR1 is MDHEN and CDR2 is SYDVKM. In nucleotides, the CDR3 is TGTGCCAGCAGTTTTCGCAGGGAAGGGCCCCAGCATTTT. Translating gives CASSFRREGPQHF.

This clonotype was recorded at least ten times. This chain uses TRBV6-5 with TRBJ1-1; D unclear. Trimming pared 4 bases from V and 4 bases from J, leaving 10 bases between. The length of the CDR3 is 13 residues. Germline assignment: CDR1 MNHEY and CDR2 SVGAGI. Written as DNA, the CDR3 is TGTGCCAGCAGTTCCCGTGTGGGCACTGAAGCTTTCTTT. Translation gives CASSSRVGTEAFF.

This clonotype was observed at least ten times. This CDR3 is CASRPPGETGELFF. The CDR3 DNA reads as TGTGCCAGCAGACCCCCCGGGGAGACCGGGGAGCTGTTTTTT. The rearrangement joins TRBV25-1 to TRBJ2-2, with a tentative D call TRBD2 (5 bases). This CDR3 has 14 amino acids. Germline CDR1 and CDR2: MGHDK and SYGVNS. V was shortened by 6 bases and J by 5 bases, with 13 bases between the two germline ends.

This chain joins TRBV4-1 and TRBJ1-5; tentatively, D is TRBD1 (6 bases). The germline gives CDR1 MGHRA, CDR2 YSYEKL. The germline V and J ends were trimmed by 3 bases and 6 bases, with 15 bases remaining between them. This CDR3 is built from 15 residues. CDR3 bases: TGCGCCAGCAGCCAGGATCAGGGGTGGGTTCAGCCCCAGCATTTT. It encodes CASSQDQGWVQPQHF.

V and J are TRBV9 and TRBJ1-2, with TRBD1 matching over 7 bases. This CDR3 is 12 amino acids long. V shed 2 bases, J shed 9 bases, and the junction held 4 bases outside the gene matches. Germline CDR1 SGDLS, CDR2 YYNGEE. CDR3 loop: CASSVDRESYTF. The CDR3 nucleotides read TGTGCCAGCAGCGTTGACAGGGAAAGCTACACCTTC.

This clonotype was observed at least ten times. This chain uses TRBV29-1 with TRBJ2-2; D remains unclear. This CDR3 comprises 16 residues. V gave up 0 bases and J gave up 6 bases, with 17 bases separating them. Germline CDR1 reads SQVTM; CDR2 reads ANQGSEA. The chain's CDR3 is CSVEDLSSPRPGELFF. In nucleotides, the CDR3 is TGCAGCGTTGAAGATCTTAGCTCCCCCCGACCCGGGGAGCTGTTTTTT.

The CDR3 region is CSAKQGPTNYGYTF. In DNA form, the CDR3 reads TGCAGTGCTAAACAGGGGCCAACTAACTATGGCTACACCTTC. This chain joins TRBV20-1 and TRBJ1-2, with TRBD1 matching over 7 bases. Germline CDR1 DFQATT, CDR2 SNEGSKA (reference sequence). The CDR3 is 14 amino acids. Trimming at V came to 4 bases and at J to 0 bases, leaving 5 bases not matched to a gene.

This clonotype has a handful of counts. The J gene is TRBJ1-2, the V gene TRBV11-2; TRBD1 matches at 7 bases. The junction had 6 bases not matched to a gene; V was cut back by 4 bases and J by 7 bases. The CDR3 runs 13 residues. Germline V gene sequence: CDR1 SGHAT, CDR2 FQNNGV. The CDR3 sequence: CASSYRQGGGYTF. The CDR3 region has the DNA TGTGCCAGCAGCTATAGACAGGGTGGTGGCTACACCTTC.

This chain uses TRBV24-1 with TRBJ1-1, with no clear D. V lost 2 bases and J 0 bases, leaving 3 bases between the germline ends. Germline V gene lookup returns CDR1 KGHDR and CDR2 SFDVKD. The CDR3 runs 13 residues. The DNA for the CDR3 is TGTGCCACCAGTGATTCCATGAACACTGAAGCTTTCTTT. Encoded protein: CATSDSMNTEAFF.

V is TRBV28 and J is TRBJ1-1; D gene ambiguous. The CDR3 has 14 residues. CDR1 is MDHEN, CDR2 SYDVKM, per germline. V lost 7 bases and J 2 bases, leaving 14 bases between the germline ends. CDR3 sequence (DNA): TGTGCCAGCAACACCGGTTCGGGAAACACTGAAGCTTTCTTT. Translating it yields CASNTGSGNTEAFF.

J is TRBJ1-3 and V is TRBV29-1, with a tentative D call TRBD1 (5 bases). The germline V gene encodes CDR1 SQVTM and CDR2 ANQGSEA. V lost 3 bases to trimming and J lost 0 bases, with 9 bases between them. The CDR3 totals 14 residues. CDR3 sequence reads: CSVEGRLSGNTIYF. In nucleotides, the CDR3 is TGCAGCGTTGAGGGGCGTCTCTCTGGAAACACCATATATTTT.

The sample holds many counts of this clonotype. The genes are TRBV4-3 and TRBJ1-1; a weak D match, TRBD1 (6 bases). With 1 base removed from V and 5 bases from J, the gap between germline ends came to 14 bases. The CDR3 sequence is 15 residues long. Germline CDR1 reads LGHNA; CDR2 reads YSLEER. The CDR3: CASSQGILGATEAFF. The CDR3 DNA reads as TGCGCCAGCAGCCAAGGCATATTGGGGGCGACTGAAGCTTTCTTT.